These T cell receptor beta chains were read from a single sample in a study of T cell responses to AZD1222 COVID-19 vaccine. Generated by immunoSEQ multiplex PCR, the TCRdb table keeps only in-frame clones and is missing some. This sample carries 150,000 or so clones, 90% to 95% of them seen once, and the ten largest clones take under 4%. The material sequenced was peripheral blood, taken 28 days after the second AZD1222 dose. Every receptor here comes from an adult who received the AZD1222 COVID-19 vaccine. The CDR3 runs from the conserved cysteine through the conserved F or W. A D gene is named only where the DNA matches it firmly. Not all rows give a size; the values are once, few, many and, for expanded clones, a class.

TRBV27	NA	NA	TRBJ1-4	CASKQSGKLFF
TRBV3-1/TRBV3-2	NA	NA	TRBJ1-1	CASSQTLRQKAMNTEAFF
TRBV7-9	TRBD2	NA	TRBJ2-5	CASTREGTQYF
TRBV9	NA	once	TRBJ2-3	CASSPPDTDTQYF
TRBV24-1	NA	NA	TRBJ2-2	CATSGSRKGERTGELFF
TRBV4-1	NA	NA	TRBJ2-7	CASSQDFEGYEQYF
TRBV6-5	NA	NA	TRBJ2-2	CASSFSSINTGELFF
TRBV19	NA	NA	TRBJ1-1	CASSLGRVTEAFF
TRBV7-8	TRBD2	NA	TRBJ2-1	CASSLARVAGSGEQFF
TRBV19	TRBD1	NA	TRBJ2-2	CASSMRVGQGAGELFF
TRBV6-5	NA	once	TRBJ2-1	CASTHRKRVYNEQFF
TRBV15	TRBD1	NA	TRBJ1-3	CATSRDRGSSGNTIYF
TRBV5-1	TRBD1	NA	TRBJ2-1	CASSFANRGLFNEQFF
TRBV11-2	NA	NA	TRBJ2-5	CASTSGYQETQYF
TRBV19	NA	NA	TRBJ1-1	CASKVGLHTEAFF
TRBV28	NA	few	TRBJ2-7	CASSRPPSYEQYF
TRBV6-6	NA	NA	TRBJ1-2	CASSDYPVAGYYGYTF
TRBV18	NA	NA	TRBJ1-4	CASSPERGLNEKLFF
TRBV5-4	NA	NA	TRBJ2-7	CASSLGVGGKEQYF
TRBV29-1	TRBD1	few	TRBJ1-2	CGDRGLRYGYTF
TRBV4-1	NA	NA	TRBJ2-7	CASSQVLRQRRSYEQYF
TRBV19	TRBD2	NA	TRBJ2-2	CASRGASGGHRNTGELFF
TRBV6-5	TRBD1	NA	TRBJ2-7	CASSYSTGGDYEQYF
TRBV19	TRBD1	NA	TRBJ2-5	CASSSLGQPQETQYF
TRBV16	TRBD1	once	TRBJ2-1	CASSQSGTGGHNEQFF
TRBV4-1	NA	NA	TRBJ1-1	CASSWTAAQNTEAFF